This T cell receptor beta chain is from a study of T-cell memory formation after mild COVID-19. Findings and limits, study-wide: Some SARS-CoV-2-responding clones were already detected in memory before infection. From day 15 to 85, contracting clones were balanced between CD4 and CD8, whereas later expanders leaned toward CD4+. Clones which contracted sat mainly in CM and EM if CD4+, and in EMRA if CD8+.

Germline trimming cut 6 bases from V and 4 bases from J; bases unmatched to any gene: 7. The CDR3 has 16 amino acids. The germline gives CDR1 SNHLY, CDR2 FYNNEI. TCRdb re-analysed the 5' RACE reads in MiXCR, keeping a single row per CDR3 protein. This table holds about 350,000 distinct CDR3 sequences, roughly 15% found once. In its sample, this clonotype was seen a few times. Its target is not known. The clonotype originates from a man between 18 and 29 years old who had mild COVID-19 (a few samples of this study predate the infection). Cell type and time point are not known. The chain links TRBV2 to TRBJ2-2, with 11 bases that match TRBD2. Material: PBMCs or a T cell subset sorted from them (not recorded which). This CDR3 reads CASRRSSGGITGELFF. The DNA for the CDR3 is TGTGCCAGCAGGAGATCTAGCGGGGGGATCACCGGGGAGCTGTTTTTT.